This TCR beta chain was sequenced during a study of response to subunit inactivated influenza vaccine. The V and J ends lost 3 bases and 7 bases, in that order; junction bases with no gene match: 3. The germline V gene encodes CDR1 SGHDN and CDR2 FVKESK. CDR3 length: 13 residues. This clonotype has only a few counts. No antigen is known for it. Study results and caveats: It was suggested by the authors that few new T cells are recruited by each seasonal influenza vaccination.

MiXCR, run by TCRdb on the RT-PCR reads, gives a single entry per CDR3 protein. The sample gives around 790,000 distinct CDR3 sequences, 21% of which show up once; more than 8.5% is in the top ten. The V and J genes are TRBV14 and TRBJ2-3; 8 bases are shared with TRBD2. The sample consisted of PBMCs from blood, taken approximately 5 days after vaccination. This clonotype originated in a man in his fifties or sixties who received an inactivated influenza vaccine. The CDR3 DNA is TGTGCCAGCAGCCATGCGGGGGGTAATACGCAGTATTTT. This translates into CASSHAGGNTQYF.